The rows below give T cell receptor beta chains drawn from one sample of a study of T cell repertoires in cytomegalovirus infection. TCRdb ran MiXCR on the reads and lists one entry per CDR3 protein. The data contain about 490,000 distinct CDR3 sequences, 11% of them seen just once; the ten biggest clones take up roughly a tenth. Sequencing was done on a sample of PBMCs. The receptors come from a human donor in good health (CMV status not recorded). Some clones in this sample may be carry-over from other donors' samples. Both conserved end residues are part of each CDR3. D genes are given only for firm matches. Not all rows give a size; the values are once, few, many and, for expanded clones, a class.

v_gene: TRBV7-9; j_gene: TRBJ1-1; abundance: many; d_gene: .; CDR3nt: TGTGCCAGCAGCTCTTACAGAGAGATGAACACTGAAGCTTTCTTT; CDR3aa: CASSSYREMNTEAFF
v_gene: TRBV30; j_gene: TRBJ1-6; abundance: many; d_gene: TRBD1; CDR3nt: TGTGCCTGGAGAAATTACCCCGGGACAGGCGGGAATTCACCCCTCCACTTT; CDR3aa: CAWRNYPGTGGNSPLHF
v_gene: TRBV5-1; j_gene: TRBJ2-2; abundance: many; d_gene: .; CDR3nt: TGCGCCAGCAGCTTGGCGATCCTGAACACCGGGGAGCTGTTTTTT; CDR3aa: CASSLAILNTGELFF
v_gene: TRBV7-8; j_gene: TRBJ1-4; abundance: many; d_gene: .; CDR3nt: TGTGCCAGCAGCTTAGTGAGGGGAGCTAATGAAAAACTGTTTTTT; CDR3aa: CASSLVRGANEKLFF
v_gene: TRBV5-5; j_gene: TRBJ2-7; abundance: many; d_gene: .; CDR3nt: TGTGCCAGCAGCAACAGAGCAGGGGATACTGGCGAGCAGTACTTC; CDR3aa: CASSNRAGDTGEQYF
v_gene: TRBV29-1; j_gene: TRBJ2-5; abundance: many; d_gene: TRBD2; CDR3nt: TGCAGCGCCGCCCTAGCGGGGGAGACCCAGTACTTC; CDR3aa: CSAALAGETQYF
v_gene: TRBV29-1; j_gene: TRBJ2-5; abundance: .; d_gene: .; CDR3nt: TGCAGCGTTGCGGGGGAAGTATCGACCCAGTACTTC; CDR3aa: CSVAGEVSTQYF
v_gene: TRBV20-1; j_gene: TRBJ2-7; abundance: many; d_gene: .; CDR3nt: TGCAGTGCTAGGGGCCGATCAGGGGCTGGCGAGCAGTACTTC; CDR3aa: CSARGRSGAGEQYF
v_gene: TRBV19; j_gene: TRBJ2-5; abundance: .; d_gene: .; CDR3nt: TGTGCCAGTAGTCCCCTAGGGTCGACCCAGTACTTC; CDR3aa: CASSPLGSTQYF
v_gene: TRBV10-3; j_gene: TRBJ2-5; abundance: many; d_gene: TRBD1; CDR3nt: TGTGCCATCAGTCCGGGACGGACAGGGTCTAAGGAGACCCAGTACTTC; CDR3aa: CAISPGRTGSKETQYF
v_gene: TRBV30; j_gene: TRBJ1-2; abundance: few; d_gene: .; CDR3nt: TGTGCCTCGGTCTCGGCCCTTGGCTACACCTTC; CDR3aa: CASVSALGYTF
v_gene: TRBV7-6; j_gene: TRBJ2-7; abundance: many; d_gene: .; CDR3nt: TGTGCCAGCAGCTTAAGAGGAGATTCTCGAGGTAACGAGCAGTACTTC; CDR3aa: CASSLRGDSRGNEQYF
v_gene: TRBV2; j_gene: TRBJ2-7; abundance: many; d_gene: TRBD1; CDR3nt: TGTGCCAGCAGCTCTGGACAGGGGGCCGCCTCCTACGAGCAGTACTTC; CDR3aa: CASSSGQGAASYEQYF
v_gene: TRBV6-1; j_gene: TRBJ1-2; abundance: many; d_gene: .; CDR3nt: TGTGCCAGCAGAGCCACCCACGCGGGCCGACCGAGCAGCGGGAACTATGGCTACACCTTC; CDR3aa: CASRATHAGRPSSGNYGYTF
v_gene: TRBV27; j_gene: TRBJ2-7; abundance: many; d_gene: .; CDR3nt: TGTGCCAGCAGTTTATCCCTCCTCTCCTACGAGCAGTACTTC; CDR3aa: CASSLSLLSYEQYF
v_gene: TRBV5-4; j_gene: TRBJ1-1; abundance: many; d_gene: TRBD1; CDR3nt: TGTGCCAGCAGCCCTAGGGACAGAGGGTGGGCTGAAGCTTTCTTT; CDR3aa: CASSPRDRGWAEAFF
v_gene: TRBV2; j_gene: TRBJ1-5; abundance: few; d_gene: .; CDR3nt: TGTGCCAGCAGTGAAATTGGCAGGGGCCATCAGCCCCAGCATTTT; CDR3aa: CASSEIGRGHQPQHF
v_gene: TRBV7-6; j_gene: TRBJ1-5; abundance: many; d_gene: .; CDR3nt: TGTGCCAGCAGCTCAGACCAGGGAGTGGAAGGACAGCCCCAGCATTTT; CDR3aa: CASSSDQGVEGQPQHF
v_gene: TRBV28; j_gene: TRBJ1-4; abundance: many; d_gene: .; CDR3nt: TGTGCCAGCATCCCCTCAACTAATGAAAAACTGTTTTTT; CDR3aa: CASIPSTNEKLFF
v_gene: TRBV14; j_gene: TRBJ2-3; abundance: .; d_gene: TRBD2; CDR3nt: TGTGCCAGCAGCCAAGCCGGGGCGGGAGTACCCACAGATACGCAGTATTTT; CDR3aa: CASSQAGAGVPTDTQYF
v_gene: TRBV7-2; j_gene: TRBJ2-2; abundance: many; d_gene: TRBD1; CDR3nt: TGTGCCAGCAGCCGAGCAGGGGGTTCTGCCACCGGGGAGCTGTTTTTT; CDR3aa: CASSRAGGSATGELFF
v_gene: TRBV2; j_gene: TRBJ1-4; abundance: .; d_gene: TRBD1; CDR3nt: TGTGCCAGCAGGACAGGGTGGCCTAATGAAAAACTGTTTTTT; CDR3aa: CASRTGWPNEKLFF
v_gene: TRBV7-9; j_gene: TRBJ2-7; abundance: many; d_gene: TRBD2; CDR3nt: TGTGCCAGCAGCTACCCCGGGGTGGCGGGAGCAAGCTACGAGCAGTACTTC; CDR3aa: CASSYPGVAGASYEQYF
v_gene: TRBV19; j_gene: TRBJ1-2; abundance: few; d_gene: .; CDR3nt: TGTGCCAGTAGTATCCCGCGGGGAGGCTACACCTTC; CDR3aa: CASSIPRGGYTF
v_gene: TRBV7-9; j_gene: TRBJ1-2; abundance: many; d_gene: .; CDR3nt: TGTGCCAGCAGTGGGGACGGGAACTATGGCTACACCTTC; CDR3aa: CASSGDGNYGYTF
v_gene: TRBV4-2; j_gene: TRBJ1-2; abundance: many; d_gene: TRBD1; CDR3nt: TGTGCCAGCAGCAAAGGTAACGGAGGGGGCTACTATGGCTACACCTTC; CDR3aa: CASSKGNGGGYYGYTF
v_gene: TRBV6-6; j_gene: TRBJ2-7; abundance: many; d_gene: TRBD1; CDR3nt: TGTGCCAGCAGTTACGCCCGGGACAGGGGAGTGCACGAGCAGTACTTC; CDR3aa: CASSYARDRGVHEQYF
v_gene: TRBV30; j_gene: TRBJ1-2; abundance: many; d_gene: .; CDR3nt: TGTGCCTGGAGTCTAAGGTTCTCCTATGGCTACACCTTC; CDR3aa: CAWSLRFSYGYTF
v_gene: TRBV20-1; j_gene: TRBJ2-5; abundance: .; d_gene: TRBD2; CDR3nt: TGCAGTGTCTCAGCGGGAGACCCAGAGACCCAGTACTTC; CDR3aa: CSVSAGDPETQYF
v_gene: TRBV20-1; j_gene: TRBJ2-5; abundance: .; d_gene: .; CDR3nt: TGCAGTGCCATACCCGAGAGGGGTCTCCGCCAAGAGACCCAGTACTTC; CDR3aa: CSAIPERGLRQETQYF
v_gene: TRBV20-1; j_gene: TRBJ2-3; abundance: .; d_gene: .; CDR3nt: TGCAGTGCTAGACTCCGGGGCCTCGGCACAGATACGCAGTATTTT; CDR3aa: CSARLRGLGTDTQYF
v_gene: TRBV2; j_gene: TRBJ2-3; abundance: .; d_gene: .; CDR3nt: TGTGCCAGCAGTGAACTTGGAAGGGGCACAGATACGCAGTATTTT; CDR3aa: CASSELGRGTDTQYF
v_gene: TRBV15; j_gene: TRBJ1-5; abundance: .; d_gene: .; CDR3nt: TGTGCCACGGCAGAGGCGGTCGCCGGGCCCCAGCATTTT; CDR3aa: CATAEAVAGPQHF
v_gene: TRBV5-6; j_gene: TRBJ1-5; abundance: many; d_gene: .; CDR3nt: TGTGCCAGCAGCCGTCAGCCCCAGCATTTT; CDR3aa: CASSRQPQHF
v_gene: TRBV5-4; j_gene: TRBJ1-6; abundance: many; d_gene: .; CDR3nt: TGTGCCAGCAGCCCCGGGAGCCTCCCGGAGAATTCACCCCTCCACTTT; CDR3aa: CASSPGSLPENSPLHF
v_gene: TRBV7-9; j_gene: TRBJ1-1; abundance: many; d_gene: .; CDR3nt: TGTGCCAGCAGCTTAGCCCTTAGGACAGATGAAGCTTTCTTT; CDR3aa: CASSLALRTDEAFF
v_gene: TRBV5-1; j_gene: TRBJ2-7; abundance: many; d_gene: TRBD2; CDR3nt: TGCGCCAGCAGCACTAGCGAGCCCTCCTACGAGCAGTACTTC; CDR3aa: CASSTSEPSYEQYF
v_gene: TRBV27; j_gene: TRBJ1-2; abundance: .; d_gene: .; CDR3nt: TGTGCCAGCGCCGCCGGGGGGGGTTATGGCTACACCTTC; CDR3aa: CASAAGGGYGYTF
v_gene: TRBV5-4; j_gene: TRBJ2-7; abundance: many; d_gene: TRBD2; CDR3nt: TGTGCCAGCAGCAACCCCGGGGGGGGCCACGAGCAGTACTTC; CDR3aa: CASSNPGGGHEQYF
v_gene: TRBV11-2; j_gene: TRBJ2-7; abundance: few; d_gene: .; CDR3nt: TGTGCCAGCAGCTTAGAGTGGGGGTTCATTAACGAGCAGTACTTC; CDR3aa: CASSLEWGFINEQYF
v_gene: TRBV29-1; j_gene: TRBJ2-3; abundance: .; d_gene: TRBD2; CDR3nt: TGCAGCGTTGAAGATCGCCTAGCGGGCAGCACAGATACGCAGTATTTT; CDR3aa: CSVEDRLAGSTDTQYF
v_gene: TRBV28; j_gene: TRBJ2-3; abundance: many; d_gene: .; CDR3nt: TGTGCCAGCAGTGCCCCTCATCGGGAAGGCACAGATACGCAGTATTTT; CDR3aa: CASSAPHREGTDTQYF
v_gene: TRBV6-5; j_gene: TRBJ2-1; abundance: many; d_gene: TRBD2; CDR3nt: TGTGCCAGCAGTTTCGGGACTAGCGGGAGTGAGCAGTTCTTC; CDR3aa: CASSFGTSGSEQFF
v_gene: TRBV29-1; j_gene: TRBJ2-1; abundance: many; d_gene: TRBD2; CDR3nt: TGCAGCGGTCGGACTAGCGGGGGCGATGAGCAGTTCTTC; CDR3aa: CSGRTSGGDEQFF
v_gene: TRBV20-1; j_gene: TRBJ2-5; abundance: many; d_gene: .; CDR3nt: TGCAGTGCTAGTAGGAGGTTAGGGGAGACCCAGTACTTC; CDR3aa: CSASRRLGETQYF
v_gene: TRBV5-1; j_gene: TRBJ1-2; abundance: few; d_gene: .; CDR3nt: TGCGCCAGCAGCGCGGAGATGGGGAATGGCTACACCTTC; CDR3aa: CASSAEMGNGYTF
v_gene: TRBV28; j_gene: TRBJ1-1; abundance: many; d_gene: .; CDR3nt: TGTGCCAGCAGTTTACGGCCGCCCAATGAAGCTTTCTTT; CDR3aa: CASSLRPPNEAFF
v_gene: TRBV12-3/TRBV12-4; j_gene: TRBJ2-1; abundance: many; d_gene: .; CDR3nt: TGTGCCGGATCAAACGGTTACAATGAGCAGTTCTTC; CDR3aa: CAGSNGYNEQFF